One and the same sample provided the 9 T cell receptor beta chains below, sequenced in a study of spatial heterogeneity in lung cancer. TCRdb processed the 5' RACE reads anew with MiXCR; each CDR3 protein has one entry. This table has about 9,200 distinct CDR3 sequences, roughly 22% appearing once. The time point was: blood at routine non-recurrence follow-up after resection. Sample: PBMCs, taken at follow-up. All receptors derive from a male donor with early-stage non-small cell lung cancer.

By frequency in the sample, this clonotype is medium-sized. V usage is TRBV28 and J usage is TRBJ2-7, with 7 bases that match TRBD2. The junction had 3 bases not matched to a gene; V was cut back by 8 bases and J by 2 bases. Per germline, CDR1 MDHEN and CDR2 SYDVKM. There are 12 residues in the CDR3. The CDR3 coding sequence is TGTGCCAGCGGCGCGGGAGCCTACGAGCAGTACTTC. Its translation: CASGAGAYEQYF. The full variable domain, its missing parts supplied by reference TRBV28 and TRBJ2-7, is DVKVTQSSRYLVKRTGEKVFLECVQDMDHENMFWYRQDPGLGLRLIYFSYDVKMKEKGDIPEGYSVSREKKERFSLILESASTNQTSMYLCASGAGAYEQYFGPGTRLTVT.

At least ten counts were recorded for this clonotype. Germline and junction disagree at one end, which may indicate a read error. The CDR3 DNA reads TGTGCCAGCAGCTCAAGCGGGGGGGCCTACAATGAGCAGTTCTTC. Its translation is CASSSSGGAYNEQFF. The J gene is TRBJ2-1, the V gene TRBV5-1; 10 nucleotides match TRBD2. The CDR3 length is 15 residues. Germline lookup yields CDR1 SGHRS and CDR2 YFSETQ.

Many counts were recorded for this clonotype. The CDR3 region has the DNA TGCAGTGCTAAAACCCACCTGAGGGGGCCCCAAGAGACCCAGTACTTC. Translating it yields CSAKTHLRGPQETQYF. This chain joins TRBV20-1 and TRBJ2-5, with TRBD1 matching 7 bases. V lost 4 bases, J lost 1 base, and 12 bases stayed unmatched. CDR3 length: 16 amino acids. Germline lookup yields CDR1 DFQATT and CDR2 SNEGSKA (reference sequence).

This clonotype was seen many times. The J gene is TRBJ1-2, the V gene TRBV7-2; the match to TRBD1 covers 7 bases. Trimming cost V 7 bases and J 4 bases; bases outside gene matches: 3. Germline-derived CDR1 and CDR2 are SGHTA and FQGNSA. The CDR3 has 12 residues. The CDR3 loop is CASTRDSYGYTF. The CDR3 region has the DNA TGTGCCAGCACCCGGGACAGCTATGGCTACACCTTC. Drawing the rest from reference TRBV7-2 and TRBJ1-2, the complete variable domain is GAGVSQSPSNKVTEKGKDVELRCDPISGHTALYWYRQSLGQGLEFLIYFQGNSAPDKSGLPSDRFSAERTGGSVSTLTIQRTQQEDSAVYLCASTRDSYGYTFGSGTRLTVV.

In this sample, this clonotype turned up many times. The chain couples TRBV12-3 or TRBV12-4 to TRBJ2-7, with D possibly called TRBD1 or TRBD2 (5 bases each). V gave up 4 bases and J gave up 2 bases, with 12 bases separating them. The CDR3 has 14 amino acids. The CDR3 DNA sequence: TGTGCCAGCAGTTCCGGGGACGTTGCCTACGAGCAGTACTTC. This gives the protein CASSSGDVAYEQYF.

This clonotype was detected ten times or more. This sequence joins TRBV11-3 and TRBJ2-6; no clear D gene. CDR3 length equals 15 residues. V gave up 2 bases and J gave up 2 bases, with 7 bases separating them. Germline V gene data show CDR1 as SGHNT and CDR2 as YENEEA. The CDR3 DNA reads TGTGCCAGCAGCTTAAAAGTCCCTGGGGCCAACGTCCTGACTTTC. Translated, it gives CASSLKVPGANVLTF.

The rearrangement uses TRBV19 and TRBJ2-4; tentative D call: TRBD2 (5 bases). Deletions cut 7 bases from V and 3 bases from J, with 22 bases between. The CDR3 has 17 residues. Germline-derived CDR1 and CDR2 are LNHDA and SQIVND (reference sequence). The CDR3 protein is CASTPVRVGGDKNIQYF. CDR3 nucleotides: TGTGCCAGTACCCCAGTGAGGGTAGGTGGGGACAAAAACATTCAGTACTTC.

The gene calls are TRBV28 and TRBJ1-1; 9 nucleotides agree with TRBD1. This CDR3 is built from 15 residues. V was pared by 5 bases and J by 3 bases, with 7 bases of the junction left unmatched. CDR1 is MDHEN, CDR2 SYDVKM, per germline. The CDR3 region has the DNA TGTGCCAGCAGTAGGGGACAGGGACGGCACACTGAAGCTTTCTTT. This translates into CASSRGQGRHTEAFF. The variable domain in full, completed from reference TRBV28 and TRBJ1-1, reads DVKVTQSSRYLVKRTGEKVFLECVQDMDHENMFWYRQDPGLGLRLIYFSYDVKMKEKGDIPEGYSVSREKKERFSLILESASTNQTSMYLCASSRGQGRHTEAFFGQGTRLTVV.

The rearrangement joins TRBV12-3 or TRBV12-4 to TRBJ2-2; D perhaps matches TRBD2 (7 bases). The CDR3 is made up of 15 amino acids. V was shortened by 3 bases and J by 7 bases, with 15 bases between the two germline ends. The CDR3 loop is CASSFRPGGLGELFF. The CDR3 DNA is TGTGCCAGCAGTTTCCGGCCGGGGGGCCTCGGGGAGCTGTTTTTT.